This record covers a single TCR beta chain. Specified time point: pretreatment peripheral blood. This entry belongs to a study of PD-L1 blockade in urothelial cancer. As for the study in general: Across blood samples, T cells had a median count of about 140,000.

Method: immunoSEQ multiplex PCR; TCRdb's copy keeps in-frame clones and lacks some. Of 70,000 to 85,000 clones in the sample, 90% were seen once. Deletions cut 6 bases from V and 3 bases from J, with 18 bases between. Per the germline V gene, CDR1 is SGHVS and CDR2 is FQNEAQ. The CDR3 runs 15 residues. V and J are TRBV7-8 and TRBJ2-7; tentative D call: TRBD2 (7 bases). The sequence derives from an older man with urothelial cancer. The material sequenced was PBMCs, taken around atezolizumab (anti-PD-L1) treatment. CDR3 residues: CASSWKGGASYEQYF. CDR3 coding DNA: TGTGCCAGCAGTTGGAAGGGGGGGGCGAGCTACGAGCAGTACTTC. Filled out from reference TRBV7-8 and TRBJ2-7, the complete variable domain reads GAGVSQSPRYKVAKRGQDVALRCDPISGHVSLFWYQQALGQGPEFLTYFQNEAQLDKSGLPSDRFFAERPEGSVSTLKIQRTQQEDSAVYLCASSWKGGASYEQYFGPGTRLTVT.